This T cell receptor (beta chain) was observed in a study of T-cell reconstitution after alpha-beta-depleted transplantation in children. Findings of the study overall: By one year post-transplant, T-cell counts and diversity largely arose from T cells that were newly produced. The study traced high day-60 TCRbeta diversity in some patients to surviving recipient T cells and thymic progenitors. Where alpha-beta T cells came from about two months after transplant was reportedly several hundred expanded graft clones.

Worth noting for this clonotype: Its antigen remains unknown.

CDR1 is KGHDR, CDR2 SFDVKD, per germline. V lost 5 bases and J lost 7; bases outside the gene matches: 4. This CDR3 contains 14 residues. Preparation of the TCRbeta library was carried out with unique molecular identifiers. TCRdb re-analysed the PCR reads in MiXCR, keeping a single row per CDR3 protein. This sample has 300,000 to 350,000 distinct CDR3 sequences, with about a sixth found just once. Sequenced material: PBMCs, mostly from graft donor cells, taken 360 days after TCRalphabeta/CD19-depleted stem cell transplant. This TCR was recovered from a male patient under 10 years old who had a stem cell transplant for acute lymphoblastic leukemia, so the T cells may come from the graft donor. This rearrangement joins TRBV24-1 to TRBJ2-2; TRBD1 matches 9 bases. CDR3 nucleotides: TGTGCCACCAGTGGAACAGGGGGCTTCGGGGAGCTGTTTTTT. This sequence encodes CATSGTGGFGELFF.